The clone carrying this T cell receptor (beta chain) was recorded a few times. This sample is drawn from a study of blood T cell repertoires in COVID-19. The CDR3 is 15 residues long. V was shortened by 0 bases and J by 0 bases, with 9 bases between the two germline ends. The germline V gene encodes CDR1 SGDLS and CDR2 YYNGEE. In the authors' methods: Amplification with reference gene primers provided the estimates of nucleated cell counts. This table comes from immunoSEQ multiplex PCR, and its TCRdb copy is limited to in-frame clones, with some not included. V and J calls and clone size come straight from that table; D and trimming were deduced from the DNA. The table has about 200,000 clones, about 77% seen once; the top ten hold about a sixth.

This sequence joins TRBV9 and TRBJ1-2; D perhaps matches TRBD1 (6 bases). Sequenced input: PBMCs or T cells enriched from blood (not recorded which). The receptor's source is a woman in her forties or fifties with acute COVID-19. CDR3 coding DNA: TGTGCCAGCAGCGTAGGGACAGCTTCTAACTATGGCTACACCTTC. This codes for CASSVGTASNYGYTF.